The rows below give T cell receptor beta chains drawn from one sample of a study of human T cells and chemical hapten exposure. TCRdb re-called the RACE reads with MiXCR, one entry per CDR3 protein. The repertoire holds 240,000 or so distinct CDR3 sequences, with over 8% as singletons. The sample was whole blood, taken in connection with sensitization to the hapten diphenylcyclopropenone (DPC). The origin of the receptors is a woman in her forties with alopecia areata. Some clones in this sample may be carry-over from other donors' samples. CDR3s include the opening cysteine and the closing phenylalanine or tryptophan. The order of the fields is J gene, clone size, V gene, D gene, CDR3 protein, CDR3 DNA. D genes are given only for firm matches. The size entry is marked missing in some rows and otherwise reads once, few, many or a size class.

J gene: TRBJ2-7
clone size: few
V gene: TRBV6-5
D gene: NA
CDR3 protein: CASSRSGNTGAREQYF
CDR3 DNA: TGTGCCAGCAGCCGGTCCGGCAACACGGGGGCGAGGGAGCAGTACTTC

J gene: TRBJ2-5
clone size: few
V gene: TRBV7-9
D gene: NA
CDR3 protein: CASSLDLRRETQYF
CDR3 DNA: TGTGCCAGCAGCTTAGACCTCAGGAGAGAGACCCAGTACTTC

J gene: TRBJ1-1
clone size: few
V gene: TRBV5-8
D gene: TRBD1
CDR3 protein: CASSINIGGDAEAFF
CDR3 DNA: TGTGCCAGCAGCATCAACATAGGGGGCGACGCTGAAGCTTTCTTT

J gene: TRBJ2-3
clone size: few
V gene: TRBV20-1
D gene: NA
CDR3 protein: CSALTDADTQYF
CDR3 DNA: TGCAGTGCTCTGACAGACGCGGATACGCAGTATTTT

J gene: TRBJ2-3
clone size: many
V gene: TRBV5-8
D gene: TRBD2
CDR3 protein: CASSPGLAGVEADTQYF
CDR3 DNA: TGTGCCAGCAGCCCAGGACTAGCGGGAGTAGAGGCAGATACGCAGTATTTT

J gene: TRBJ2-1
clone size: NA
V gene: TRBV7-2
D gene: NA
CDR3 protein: CASSLRKSWTRVPNEQFF
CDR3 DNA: TGTGCCAGCAGCTTAAGAAAATCTTGGACCCGCGTACCCAATGAGCAGTTCTTC

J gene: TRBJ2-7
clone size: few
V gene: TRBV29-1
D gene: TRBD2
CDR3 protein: CSVGTSGTYEQYF
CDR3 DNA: TGCAGCGTGGGGACTAGCGGAACCTACGAGCAGTACTTC

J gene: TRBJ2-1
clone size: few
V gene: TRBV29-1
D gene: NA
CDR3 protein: CSVFKGQGEQFF
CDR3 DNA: TGCAGCGTTTTTAAGGGCCAGGGTGAGCAGTTCTTC

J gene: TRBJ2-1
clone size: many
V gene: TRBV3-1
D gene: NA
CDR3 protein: CASSLWGDNEQFF
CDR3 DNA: TGTGCCAGCAGCCTTTGGGGGGACAATGAGCAGTTCTTC

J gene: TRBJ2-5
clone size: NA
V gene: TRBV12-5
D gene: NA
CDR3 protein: CASGASQETQYF
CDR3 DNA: TGTGCTAGCGGGGCTTCTCAAGAGACCCAGTACTTC

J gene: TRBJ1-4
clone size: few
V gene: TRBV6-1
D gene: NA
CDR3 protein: CASSEARQGRSEKLFF
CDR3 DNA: TGTGCCAGCAGTGAAGCGAGGCAGGGGAGAAGTGAAAAACTGTTTTTT

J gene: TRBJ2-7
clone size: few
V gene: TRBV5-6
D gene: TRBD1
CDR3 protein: CASSYTGTGINYEQYF
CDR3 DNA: TGTGCCAGCAGCTATACCGGGACAGGGATAAACTACGAGCAGTACTTC

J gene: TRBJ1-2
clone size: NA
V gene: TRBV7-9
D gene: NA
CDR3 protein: CASSSAGALLWGGYTF
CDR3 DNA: TGTGCCAGCAGCTCGGCGGGGGCGCTTCTCTGGGGTGGCTACACCTTC

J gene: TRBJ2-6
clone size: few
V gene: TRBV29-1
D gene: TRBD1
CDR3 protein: CSVGTGGTGANVLTF
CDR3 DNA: TGCAGCGTTGGGACAGGGGGCACTGGGGCCAACGTCCTGACTTTC

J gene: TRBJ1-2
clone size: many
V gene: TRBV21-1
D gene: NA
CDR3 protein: CASSKEETGRYGYTF
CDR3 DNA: TGTGCCAGCAGCAAAGAGGAGACAGGGCGCTATGGCTACACCTTC

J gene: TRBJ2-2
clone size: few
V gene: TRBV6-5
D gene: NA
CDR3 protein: CASSYYYRSGELFF
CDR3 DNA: TGTGCCAGCAGTTACTACTACCGCTCCGGGGAGCTGTTTTTT

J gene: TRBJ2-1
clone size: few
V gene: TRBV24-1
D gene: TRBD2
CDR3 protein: CATSDPGLPKQFF
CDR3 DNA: TGTGCCACCAGTGATCCGGGACTACCTAAGCAGTTCTTC

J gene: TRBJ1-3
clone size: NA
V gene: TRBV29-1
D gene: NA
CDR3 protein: CSVEGTAGNTIYF
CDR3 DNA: TGCAGCGTTGAGGGGACCGCTGGAAACACCATATATTTT

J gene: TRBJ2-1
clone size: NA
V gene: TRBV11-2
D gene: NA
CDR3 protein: CASSLDQPNEQFF
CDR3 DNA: TGTGCCAGCAGCTTAGATCAGCCCAATGAGCAGTTCTTC

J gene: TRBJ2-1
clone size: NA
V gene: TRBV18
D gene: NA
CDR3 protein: CASSPVQATYNEQFF
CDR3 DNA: TGTGCCAGCTCACCTGTACAGGCTACTTACAATGAGCAGTTCTTC

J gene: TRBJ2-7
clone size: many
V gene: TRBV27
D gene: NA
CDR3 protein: CASSLTPSYEQYF
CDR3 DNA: TGTGCCAGCAGTTTGACCCCATCCTACGAGCAGTACTTC

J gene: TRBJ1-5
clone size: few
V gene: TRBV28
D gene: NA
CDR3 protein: CASTPVLLSNQPQHF
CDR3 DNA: TGTGCCAGCACGCCCGTTCTCTTAAGCAATCAGCCCCAGCATTTT

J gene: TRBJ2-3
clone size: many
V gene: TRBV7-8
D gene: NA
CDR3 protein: CASSSWWDTQYF
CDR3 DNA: TGTGCCAGCAGCTCGTGGTGGGATACGCAGTATTTT